The entry below describes one T cell receptor beta chain. Its antigen remains unknown. Trimming cost V 5 bases and J 5 bases, with 10 bases left between them. The CDR3 runs 13 residues. Germline lookup yields CDR1 MNHEY and CDR2 SVGAGI. This sample was included in a study of cytomegalovirus exposure and HLA in healthy donors. Study-level findings and limits: Some TCR beta chains (over 150 of them) were listed as cytomegalovirus-associated. A further, later analysis showed that HLA-associated TCR beta chains (compared with equally common others) were more clonally expanded. The authors later found most CMV-associated TCR beta chains appeared HLA-restricted. A later analysis reportedly found that, within productive TCRs, an Asian-associated ancestry cluster had fewer N-insertions than the mean observed across the roughly 700 donors.

Primers: 60 Vbeta forward and 13 Jbeta reverse. TCRdb's copy holds only in-frame clones and misses some; the assay was immunoSEQ multiplex PCR. The sample lists some 160,000 clones; around 73% were seen once. The TCR originated in a woman between 18 and 29 years old in good health and CMV-seropositive. The chain links TRBV6-5 to TRBJ1-5, with D hard to call. What was sequenced was PBMCs. The CDR3 DNA reads TGTGCCAGCAGTCGCTCCTTAGATCAGCCCCAGCATTTT. Its translation is CASSRSLDQPQHF.